The table lists the clone carrying this T cell receptor beta chain with a few counts. The antigen is unknown. The data were taken from a study of T-cell memory formation after mild COVID-19. Overall study: Largely, the TCR clusters proved donor specific. Whole-study findings and limits: Clones that got smaller from day 15 to 85 had even CD4/CD8, while clones growing later tipped toward CD4+.

Germline lookup yields CDR1 SGHRS and CDR2 YFSETQ. The CDR3 covers 13 residues. Deletions cut 1 base from V and 5 bases from J, with 9 bases between. TCRdb fed the 5' RACE reads into MiXCR, producing one record per CDR3 protein. Among roughly 160,000 distinct CDR3 sequences listed, roughly 13% were seen once. The sequence derives from a man between 18 and 29 years old who had mild COVID-19 (a few samples of this study predate the infection). Cell type and time point are not known. The chain couples TRBV5-1 to TRBJ1-1; D is perhaps TRBD1 (6 bases). The source material was PBMCs or a T cell subset sorted from them (not recorded which). CDR3 DNA: TGCGCCAGCAGCTTGTTCACAGGGACTGAAGCTTTCTTT. It specifies CASSLFTGTEAFF.